These T cell receptor beta chains were read from a single sample in a study of breast tumors, draining lymph nodes, adjacent tissues. TCRdb analysed the multiplex PCR reads with MiXCR anew, one entry per CDR3 protein. This sample carries around 130,000 distinct CDR3 sequences, 21% of them seen once, and the ten largest clones take roughly 2%. The sequencing input was axillary lymph node tissue. Receptor source: a female donor with breast cancer. Some clones in this sample may be carry-over from other donors' samples. Each CDR3 is given with its conserved first and last residue. D genes are given only for firm matches. Size tells how often a clone was seen (once, few, many) or the class of an expanded clone, and some rows leave it out.

V: TRBV12-3/TRBV12-4; length: 16; D: TRBD1; J: TRBJ1-6; size: many; DNA: TGTGCCAGCAGCCGAGAATCAGGGGGCGGTAATTCACCCCTCCACTTT; CDR3: CASSRESGGGNSPLHF
V: TRBV7-9; length: 15; D: .; J: TRBJ2-7; size: .; DNA: TGTGCCAGCAGCTCACGAGGGACTGTCCACCCTGAGCAGTACTTC; CDR3: CASSSRGTVHPEQYF
V: TRBV15; length: 11; D: .; J: TRBJ2-2; size: many; DNA: TGTGCCACCAGCGGAGGGGGGGAGCTGTTTTTT; CDR3: CATSGGGELFF
V: TRBV5-1; length: 14; D: .; J: TRBJ2-2; size: many; DNA: TGCGCCAGCAGGGGACTCACGAGAAGCGGGGAGCTGTTTTTT; CDR3: CASRGLTRSGELFF
V: TRBV20-1; length: 17; D: TRBD2; J: TRBJ2-3; size: many; DNA: TGCAGTGCTAGGCGAGCGGGAGGGCCGGGGTTAGTAGATACGCAGTATTTT; CDR3: CSARRAGGPGLVDTQYF
V: TRBV19; length: 13; D: TRBD1; J: TRBJ2-7; size: many; DNA: TGTGCCAGTAGCCGGGACAGGGAATCCGAGCAGTACTTC; CDR3: CASSRDRESEQYF
V: TRBV18; length: 14; D: .; J: TRBJ2-1; size: .; DNA: TGTGCCAGCTCACCGGGACAAAGAACCAATGAGCAGTTCTTC; CDR3: CASSPGQRTNEQFF
V: TRBV4-2; length: 16; D: TRBD2; J: TRBJ2-7; size: many; DNA: TGTGCCAGCAGCCAAGGAACAGCGGGGGGCCAATACGAGCAGTACTTC; CDR3: CASSQGTAGGQYEQYF
V: TRBV12-3/TRBV12-4; length: 17; D: .; J: TRBJ2-6; size: many; DNA: TGTGCCAGCAGTTTGCGAGTAGGTAGCTCTGGGGCCAACGTCCTGACTTTC; CDR3: CASSLRVGSSGANVLTF
V: TRBV28; length: 16; D: .; J: TRBJ2-3; size: few; DNA: TGTGCCAGCAGTTCGACGGGACAAGCATCCACAGATACGCAGTATTTT; CDR3: CASSSTGQASTDTQYF
V: TRBV4-1; length: 16; D: .; J: TRBJ2-1; size: many; DNA: TGCGCCAGCAGCCGGCCCGGACAGATTTCTTACAATGAGCAGTTCTTC; CDR3: CASSRPGQISYNEQFF
V: TRBV18; length: 16; D: .; J: TRBJ1-2; size: many; DNA: TGTGCCAGCTCACCAGAACTAGGCAGGGTGAACTATGGCTACACCTTC; CDR3: CASSPELGRVNYGYTF
V: TRBV27; length: 12; D: .; J: TRBJ2-2; size: few; DNA: TGTGCCAGCAGTCCCTTGGGGGGGGAGCTGTTTTTT; CDR3: CASSPLGGELFF
V: TRBV6-5; length: 12; D: .; J: TRBJ1-2; size: .; DNA: TGTGCCAGCAAACCAACTTCGGACAGCTACACCTTC; CDR3: CASKPTSDSYTF
V: TRBV5-6; length: 14; D: .; J: TRBJ1-2; size: many; DNA: TGTGCCAGCAGCTTGGACTCAGGGGAGCCCGGGGGCACCTTC; CDR3: CASSLDSGEPGGTF
V: TRBV9; length: 13; D: .; J: TRBJ2-1; size: many; DNA: TGTGCCAGCAGCGTAGCTCCTAGAAATGAGCAGTTCTTC; CDR3: CASSVAPRNEQFF
V: TRBV19; length: 15; D: TRBD2; J: TRBJ2-1; size: few; DNA: TGTGCCAGTAGTACTAGCGGGAGATCGAGCAATGAGCAGTTCTTC; CDR3: CASSTSGRSSNEQFF
V: TRBV3-1; length: 15; D: TRBD1; J: TRBJ1-5; size: many; DNA: TGTGCCAGCAGCCAACTAGGGACAGGGAGTCAGCCCCAGCATTTT; CDR3: CASSQLGTGSQPQHF
V: TRBV6-2/TRBV6-3; length: 12; D: .; J: TRBJ1-2; size: many; DNA: TGTGCCAGCAGGGCTCACAGCTCGGGCTACACCTTC; CDR3: CASRAHSSGYTF
V: TRBV27; length: 18; D: TRBD1; J: TRBJ1-2; size: many; DNA: TGTGCCAGCAGTCCGCAAATTTACAGGGGCTGGGGGGATTATGGCTACACCTTC; CDR3: CASSPQIYRGWGDYGYTF
V: TRBV11-2; length: 14; D: TRBD1; J: TRBJ2-7; size: many; DNA: TGTGCCAGCAGCTTGGGACAGGGGATTGACGAGCAGTACTTC; CDR3: CASSLGQGIDEQYF
V: TRBV19; length: 14; D: .; J: TRBJ1-3; size: few; DNA: TGTGCCAGTATCCCGGGCTCCGCGGGAAACACCATATATTTT; CDR3: CASIPGSAGNTIYF
V: TRBV7-9; length: 13; D: .; J: TRBJ2-7; size: many; DNA: TGTGCCAGCAGCTTGGGCAGGTCCTACGAGCAGTACTTC; CDR3: CASSLGRSYEQYF
V: TRBV28; length: 16; D: TRBD2; J: TRBJ2-5; size: many; DNA: TGTGCCAGCACCCCCCTCGGGACTAGCGGGGAAGAGACCCAGTACTTC; CDR3: CASTPLGTSGEETQYF
V: TRBV24-1; length: 20; D: TRBD1; J: TRBJ2-3; size: many; DNA: TGTGCCACCAGTGCTAGAAAAGGACAGGTTGTGTCTTCTAGCACAGATACGCAGTATTTT; CDR3: CATSARKGQVVSSSTDTQYF
V: TRBV20-1; length: 14; D: .; J: TRBJ2-7; size: many; DNA: TGCAGTGCCTATGAAGGGCGTTCTTCCTACGAGCAGTACTTC; CDR3: CSAYEGRSSYEQYF
V: TRBV19; length: 13; D: .; J: TRBJ1-6; size: .; DNA: TGTGCCGCCAGAGGAGGGTTAAATTCACCCCTCCACTTT; CDR3: CAARGGLNSPLHF
V: TRBV5-6; length: 13; D: .; J: TRBJ2-7; size: .; DNA: TGTGCCAGCAGCTTGGGTAGCGAGTACGAGCAGTACTTC; CDR3: CASSLGSEYEQYF
V: TRBV12-5; length: 16; D: .; J: TRBJ1-2; size: many; DNA: TGTGCTAGTGGTCCCGTAGACAGGACAGCTAACTATGGCTACACCTTC; CDR3: CASGPVDRTANYGYTF
V: TRBV5-6; length: 15; D: .; J: TRBJ2-1; size: many; DNA: TGTGCCAGCAGCGGGGGAATGTCGACCTACAATGAGCAGTTCTTC; CDR3: CASSGGMSTYNEQFF
V: TRBV20-1; length: 16; D: .; J: TRBJ2-3; size: many; DNA: TGCAGTGCCATTTTCCCGAGGACTATTACATCAGATACGCAGTATTTT; CDR3: CSAIFPRTITSDTQYF
V: TRBV12-3/TRBV12-4; length: 13; D: .; J: TRBJ2-1; size: .; DNA: TGTGCCAGCAGACCCCAAAACTACAATGAGCAGTTCTTC; CDR3: CASRPQNYNEQFF
V: TRBV4-2; length: 15; D: .; J: TRBJ1-1; size: .; DNA: TGTGCCAGCAGCCAAGATGAGGGGTTGAACACTGAAGCTTTCTTT; CDR3: CASSQDEGLNTEAFF
V: TRBV7-9; length: 13; D: .; J: TRBJ2-3; size: many; DNA: TGTGCCAGCAGCCGCGGGGTAGCAGATACGCAGTATTTT; CDR3: CASSRGVADTQYF
V: TRBV4-2; length: 16; D: .; J: TRBJ2-1; size: many; DNA: TGTGCCAGCAAAGATTTTTGGGACTCCAGGCGAAGTGAGCAGTTCTTC; CDR3: CASKDFWDSRRSEQFF
V: TRBV11-1; length: 16; D: TRBD2; J: TRBJ2-6; size: few; DNA: TGTGCCAGCAGCTCGGGAGGGGGAGGAGGGGCCAACGTCCTGACTTTC; CDR3: CASSSGGGGGANVLTF
V: TRBV27; length: 17; D: TRBD2; J: TRBJ2-1; size: few; DNA: TGTGCCAGCAGCCTCAAACCTCCTAGCGGGAGAAGGAATGAGCAGTTCTTC; CDR3: CASSLKPPSGRRNEQFF
V: TRBV6-1; length: 17; D: TRBD2; J: TRBJ2-1; size: few; DNA: TGTGTCCTCCTCCCGGCGGTTAGGACTAGTCGGTACAATGAGCAGTTCTTC; CDR3: CVLLPAVRTSRYNEQFF
V: TRBV27; length: 16; D: .; J: TRBJ2-1; size: .; DNA: TGTGCCGGCAGTTTATCGAAGGACAGCTCCTACAATGAGCAGTTCTTC; CDR3: CAGSLSKDSSYNEQFF
V: TRBV3-1; length: 15; D: TRBD2; J: TRBJ2-5; size: many; DNA: TGTGCCAGCAGCCAATCACTAGCGGGAGCCGAGACCCAGTACTTC; CDR3: CASSQSLAGAETQYF
V: TRBV9; length: 12; D: .; J: TRBJ1-3; size: many; DNA: TGTGCCAGCAGCCCTGGCGGTAGCACCATATATTTT; CDR3: CASSPGGSTIYF
V: TRBV28; length: 15; D: TRBD1; J: TRBJ2-7; size: .; DNA: TGTGCCAGCTCCGACGCCAGGGGGCGCACCTACGAGCAGTACTTC; CDR3: CASSDARGRTYEQYF
V: TRBV20-1; length: 15; D: .; J: TRBJ1-4; size: .; DNA: TGCAGTGTTAGCCCCGCCCGATCAACTAATGAAAAACTGTCTTTT; CDR3: CSVSPARSTNEKLSF
V: TRBV7-9; length: 14; D: TRBD2; J: TRBJ2-1; size: many; DNA: TGTGCCAGCAGCTTCTGGGGGAGGGACAATGAGCAGTTCTTC; CDR3: CASSFWGRDNEQFF
V: TRBV10-3; length: 15; D: .; J: TRBJ1-3; size: many; DNA: TGTGCCATCAGTGAATCCGGGCTCTCTGGAAACACCATATATTTT; CDR3: CAISESGLSGNTIYF
V: TRBV28; length: 14; D: TRBD1; J: TRBJ1-4; size: .; DNA: TGTGCCAGCAGTCCCCAGGGGGCAGGCGAAAAACTGTTTTTT; CDR3: CASSPQGAGEKLFF